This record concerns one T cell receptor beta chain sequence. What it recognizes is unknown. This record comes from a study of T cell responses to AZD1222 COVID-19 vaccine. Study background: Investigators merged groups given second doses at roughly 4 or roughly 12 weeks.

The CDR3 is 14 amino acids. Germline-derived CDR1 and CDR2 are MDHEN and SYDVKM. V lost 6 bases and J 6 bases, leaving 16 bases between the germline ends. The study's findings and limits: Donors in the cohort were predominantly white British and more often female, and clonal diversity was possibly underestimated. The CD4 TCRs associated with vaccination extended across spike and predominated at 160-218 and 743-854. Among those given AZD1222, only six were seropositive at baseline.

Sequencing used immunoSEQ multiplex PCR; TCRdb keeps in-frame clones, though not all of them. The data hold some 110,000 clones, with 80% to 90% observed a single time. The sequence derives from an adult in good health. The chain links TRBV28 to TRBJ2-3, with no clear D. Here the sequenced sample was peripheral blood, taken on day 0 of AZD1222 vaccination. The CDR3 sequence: CASSLDPQLDTQYF. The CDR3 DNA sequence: TGTGCCAGCAGCTTGGACCCTCAGCTGGATACGCAGTATTTT.